This TCR beta chain was captured by sequencing in a study of fetal regulatory T cell absence and autoimmunity. The CDR3 has 15 residues. From germline, CDR1 is SEHNR and CDR2 FQNEAQ (reference sequence). Germline trimming cut 5 bases from V and 3 bases from J; bases unmatched to any gene: 4. Clones were read by immunoSEQ multiplex PCR, and TCRdb kept only the in-frame ones, dropping some. The sample includes about 95,000 clones, about two thirds of them seen just once. The clonotype originates from a male donor with IPEX syndrome. The V gene is TRBV7-9, the J gene TRBJ2-2; 9 bases are a match to TRBD1. Sequenced sample: pancreas tissue. In DNA form, the CDR3 reads TGTGCCAGCAGCCAGCGGACAGGGGACACCGGGGAGCTGTTTTTT. Protein sequence: CASSQRTGDTGELFF.